These 13 T cell receptor beta chains share one sample of origin, sequenced in a study of T cells in Graves' hyperthyroidism and ophthalmopathy. The investigators amplified TCR beta CDR3 regions from RNA transcripts. An initial round of RT-PCR targeting the TCR CDR3 relied on the HTBI primer set. Using its own MiXCR run on the multiplex PCR reads, TCRdb lists one record per CDR3 protein. The sample comprises 490,000 or so distinct CDR3 sequences, 20% of which are singletons, and approximately 50% rests with the top ten. Source material: blood. All receptors derive from a man aged 35 to 55 with Graves' ophthalmopathy.

This clonotype was picked up a small number of times. The CDR3 carries no conserved terminal phenylalanine or tryptophan, so it likely arises from a read error. The V and J genes are TRBV2 and TRBJ1-3, with D possibly TRBD1 on 6 matching bases. The V end lost 1 base, the J end lost 4 bases, and 11 bases lay between the germline ends. Germline CDR1 reads SNHLY; CDR2 reads FYNNEI. The CDR3 consists of 15 residues. CDR3 in amino acids: CASSEGAGVGNTIYS. In nucleotides, the CDR3 is TGTGCCAGCAGTGAAGGGGCAGGGGTCGGAAACACCATATATTCT.

This clonotype was counted many times. The chain is built from TRBV2 and TRBJ2-3, with 11 bases aligning to TRBD1. The V segment lost 4 bases and the J segment 0 bases; nucleotides outside the gene matches: 0. The CDR3 is 15 residues long. CDR1 is SNHLY and CDR2 is FYNNEI in the germline V gene. The CDR3 DNA sequence: TGTGCCAGCAGTGGGACAGGGGGCAGCACAGATACGCAGTATTTT. Protein sequence: CASSGTGGSTDTQYF.

This clonotype was observed many times. The J gene is TRBJ2-7, the V gene TRBV27; 7 bases are shared with TRBD2. CDR1 and CDR2 (germline): MNHEY, SMNVEV (reference sequence). V dropped 3 bases and J dropped 5; count of bases not matched to a gene: 7. The CDR3 runs to 14 residues. The CDR3 coding sequence is TGTGCCAGCAGTTTCGGATGGGCGGGGGACGAGCAGTACTTC. Translated, it gives CASSFGWAGDEQYF.

V is TRBV10-1 and J is TRBJ1-5; no reliable D call. CDR1 is WNHNN, CDR2 SYGVQD, per germline (reference sequence). The CDR3 is 14 residues long. Trimming pared 8 bases from V and 1 base from J, leaving 12 bases between. The CDR3 is CASWRVNSNQPQHF. The CDR3 region has the DNA TGCGCCAGCTGGAGAGTAAACAGCAATCAGCCCCAGCATTTT.

This clonotype was seen repeatedly, ten times or more. The chain uses TRBV7-9 and TRBJ1-1, with D possibly TRBD1 on 6 matching bases. Germline CDR1 and CDR2: SEHNR and FQNEAQ (reference sequence). This CDR3 region has 16 residues. Trimming removed 2 bases at V and 0 bases at J, with 13 bases between. CDR3 sequence (DNA): TGTGCCAGCAGCTTAAGAGGGGGGCCCATGAACACTGAAGCTTTCTTT. It translates to CASSLRGGPMNTEAFF.

The chain employs TRBV27 and TRBJ1-4; the match to TRBD1 covers 7 bases. Germline lookup yields CDR1 MNHEY and CDR2 SMNVEV (reference sequence). J gave up 7 bases and V 1 base, and 6 bases lay outside the gene matches. This CDR3 comprises 15 residues. The chain's CDR3 is CASSLYTGAIEKLFF. CDR3 DNA: TGTGCCAGCAGTTTATATACAGGGGCAATTGAAAAACTGTTTTTT.

The V gene is TRBV2, the J gene TRBJ2-3; TRBD1 is a possible D gene (6 bases). The CDR3 length is 15 residues. Trimming cost V 5 bases and J 5 bases, with 17 bases left between them. In germline, CDR1 is SNHLY, CDR2 FYNNEI. DNA for the CDR3: TGTGCCAGCAGTTACGGTGGGGGCAAACAAGATACGCAGTATTTT. This sequence encodes CASSYGGGKQDTQYF.

This clonotype occurred many times. The rearrangement links TRBV12-3 or TRBV12-4 to TRBJ1-2; 8 positions agree with TRBD1. This CDR3 is built from 13 residues. The V and J ends lost 5 bases and 5 bases, in that order; junction bases with no gene match: 4. CDR3 sequence reads: CASSPGTGYGYTF. Written as DNA, the CDR3 is TGTGCCAGCAGTCCCGGGACAGGATATGGCTACACCTTC.

The chain employs TRBV4-2 and TRBJ1-5; no clear D gene. CDR3 length: 14 residues. V was clipped by 0 bases and J by 7 bases, with 10 bases between them. Germline V gene sequence: CDR1 LGHNA, CDR2 YNFKEQ. The CDR3 loop reads CASSQDSNGQPQHF. CDR3 nucleotide sequence: TGTGCCAGCAGCCAAGATTCAAACGGACAGCCCCAGCATTTT.

This rearrangement joins TRBV29-1 to TRBJ2-5; D may be TRBD1 or TRBD2 (6 bases each). The CDR3 spans 12 residues. With 6 bases removed from V and 14 bases from J, the gap between germline ends came to 22 bases. In germline, CDR1 is SQVTM, CDR2 ANQGSEA. The CDR3 sequence: CSVKGTRGVNYF. The CDR3 DNA reads as TGCAGCGTAAAGGGAACGAGGGGGGTAAATTACTTC.

This clonotype was detected a few times. This chain connects TRBV28 to TRBJ2-1; 8 nucleotides match TRBD2. Per germline, CDR1 MDHEN and CDR2 SYDVKM. The CDR3 is 15 residues long. The ends lost 6 bases at V and 2 bases at J; junction bases unmatched: 6. CDR3: CASRLRGATYNEQFF. Written as DNA, the CDR3 is TGTGCCAGCAGACTGCGGGGGGCTACCTACAATGAGCAGTTCTTC.

This clonotype has ten or more counts. The rearrangement uses TRBV12-3 or TRBV12-4 and TRBJ2-7; a possible D gene is TRBD1 (6 bases). The CDR3 contains 13 residues. V lost 4 bases to trimming and J lost 2 bases, with 9 bases between them. The CDR3 coding sequence is TGTGCCAGCAGTTACAGGGAAACCTACGAGCAGTACTTC. Translation: CASSYRETYEQYF.

This clonotype was counted only a few times. The chain employs TRBV27 and TRBJ1-1; 12 nucleotides agree with TRBD1. Germline V gene lookup returns CDR1 MNHEY and CDR2 SMNVEV (reference sequence). CDR3 size: 18 residues. With V trimmed by 5 bases and J by 3 bases, 13 bases remained unmatched. The CDR3 bases are TGTGCCAGCAGTGCGACCGGGACAGGGGGCATATTGTACACTGAAGCTTTCTTT. Encoded protein: CASSATGTGGILYTEAFF.